This T cell receptor beta chain comes out of a study of cytomegalovirus exposure and HLA in healthy donors. Comment on this clone: Antigen specificity is unknown.

The PCR ran on 60 Vbeta and 13 Jbeta primers. Data came from immunoSEQ multiplex PCR; TCRdb stores just in-frame clones and leaves some out. This table holds approximately 240,000 clones, roughly 90% found once. Unmatched junction bases numbered 8, after V lost 0 bases and J lost 8 bases. CDR3 length: 16 residues. In germline, CDR1 is LGHNA, CDR2 YNFKEQ. The study, taken as a whole, reports: Accurate prediction of HLA-A and HLA-B alleles (for most subjects) was reportedly achieved from TCR beta sequences. By HLA locus, TCR association rates varied in a later analysis, with DRB1 showing the most and HLA-C the fewest. Judged likely to be a sequencing artifact was a cluster of highly shared sequence variants.

The chain combines TRBV4-2 with TRBJ2-1; TRBD2 aligns across 9 bases. Sequenced sample: PBMCs. This TCR derives from a woman aged 18-29 years in good health and CMV-seronegative. The CDR3 sequence: CASSQEASGVSYEQFF. The CDR3 nucleotides read TGTGCCAGCAGCCAAGAGGCTAGCGGGGTGAGCTATGAGCAGTTCTTC.